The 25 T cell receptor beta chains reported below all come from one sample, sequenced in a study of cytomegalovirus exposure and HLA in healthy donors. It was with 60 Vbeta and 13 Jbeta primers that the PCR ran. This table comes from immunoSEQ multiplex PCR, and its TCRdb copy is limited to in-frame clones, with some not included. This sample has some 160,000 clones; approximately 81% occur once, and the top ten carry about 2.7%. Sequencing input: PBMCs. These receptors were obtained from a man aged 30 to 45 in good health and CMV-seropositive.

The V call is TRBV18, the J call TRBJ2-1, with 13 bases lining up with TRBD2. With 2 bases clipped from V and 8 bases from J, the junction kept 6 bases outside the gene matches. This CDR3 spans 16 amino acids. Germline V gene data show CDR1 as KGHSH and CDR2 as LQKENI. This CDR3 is CASSPILAGGRDEQFF. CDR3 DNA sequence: TGTGCCAGCTCACCAATACTAGCGGGAGGGCGGGATGAGCAGTTCTTC.

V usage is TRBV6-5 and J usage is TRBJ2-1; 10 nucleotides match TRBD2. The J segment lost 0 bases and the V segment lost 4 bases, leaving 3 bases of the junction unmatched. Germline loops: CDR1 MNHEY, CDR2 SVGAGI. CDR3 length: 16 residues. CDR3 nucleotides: TGTGCCAGCAGTTTCGGGACTAGCGTCTCCTACAATGAGCAGTTCTTC. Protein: CASSFGTSVSYNEQFF.

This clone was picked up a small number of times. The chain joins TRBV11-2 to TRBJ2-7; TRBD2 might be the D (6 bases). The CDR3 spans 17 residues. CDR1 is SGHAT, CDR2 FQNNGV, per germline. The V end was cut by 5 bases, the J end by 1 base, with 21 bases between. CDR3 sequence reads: CASSPGLTWGESYEQYF. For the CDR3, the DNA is TGTGCCAGCAGCCCTGGACTAACCTGGGGGGAATCCTACGAGCAGTACTTC.

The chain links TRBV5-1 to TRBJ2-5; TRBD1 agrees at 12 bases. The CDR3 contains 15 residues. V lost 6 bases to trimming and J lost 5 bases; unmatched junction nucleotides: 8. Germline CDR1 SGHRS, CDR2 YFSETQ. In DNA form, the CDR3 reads TGCGCCAGCAAAGTCGGGGACAGGGGGCCTGAGACCCAGTACTTC. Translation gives CASKVGDRGPETQYF.

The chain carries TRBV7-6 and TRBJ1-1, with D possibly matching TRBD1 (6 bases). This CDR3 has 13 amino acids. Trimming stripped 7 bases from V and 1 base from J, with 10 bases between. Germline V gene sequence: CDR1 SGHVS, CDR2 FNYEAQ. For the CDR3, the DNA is TGTGCCAGCACCAGGGGTGGGAACACTGAAGCTTTCTTT. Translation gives CASTRGGNTEAFF.

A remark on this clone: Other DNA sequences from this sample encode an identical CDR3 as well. The CDR3 region has the DNA TGTGCCAGCAGCGTAGCGGGGACAGGGGGTAATGGCTACACCTTC. Encoded protein: CASSVAGTGGNGYTF. This chain uses TRBV9 with TRBJ1-2; 11 positions agree with TRBD1. This CDR3 contains 15 residues. Per germline, CDR1 SGDLS and CDR2 YYNGEE. V trimming: 0 bases; J trimming: 6 bases; junction bases outside the gene matches: 4.

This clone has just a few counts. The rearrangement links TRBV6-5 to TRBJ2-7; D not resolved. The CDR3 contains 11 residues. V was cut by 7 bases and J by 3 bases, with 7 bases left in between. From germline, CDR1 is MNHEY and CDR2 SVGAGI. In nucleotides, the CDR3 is TGTGCCAGCACCCAACACTACGAGCAGTACTTC. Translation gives CASTQHYEQYF.

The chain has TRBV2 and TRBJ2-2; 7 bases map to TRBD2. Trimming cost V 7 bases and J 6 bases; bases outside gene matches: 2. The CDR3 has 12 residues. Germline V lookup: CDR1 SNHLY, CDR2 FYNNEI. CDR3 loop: CASTRGAGELFF. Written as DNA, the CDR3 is TGTGCCAGCACCCGGGGGGCCGGGGAGCTGTTTTTT.

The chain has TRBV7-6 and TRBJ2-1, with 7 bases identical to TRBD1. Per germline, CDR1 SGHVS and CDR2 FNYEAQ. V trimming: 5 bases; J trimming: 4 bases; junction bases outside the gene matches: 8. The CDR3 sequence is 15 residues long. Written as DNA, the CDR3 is TGTGCCAGCAGCGGGCCGGGACAGCCTTACAATGAGCAGTTCTTC. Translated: CASSGPGQPYNEQFF.

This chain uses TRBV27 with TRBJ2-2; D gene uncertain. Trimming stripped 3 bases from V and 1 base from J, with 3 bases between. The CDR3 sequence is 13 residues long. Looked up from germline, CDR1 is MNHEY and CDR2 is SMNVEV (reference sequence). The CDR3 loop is CASSFRNTGELFF. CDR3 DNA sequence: TGTGCCAGCAGTTTCAGGAACACCGGGGAGCTGTTTTTT.

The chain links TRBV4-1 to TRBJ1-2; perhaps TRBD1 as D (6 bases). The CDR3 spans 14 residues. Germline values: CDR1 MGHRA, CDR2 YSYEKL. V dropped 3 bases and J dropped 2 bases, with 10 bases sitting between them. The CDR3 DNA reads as TGCGCCAGCAGCCACCCCGGACAGAACTATGGCTACACCTTC. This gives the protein CASSHPGQNYGYTF.

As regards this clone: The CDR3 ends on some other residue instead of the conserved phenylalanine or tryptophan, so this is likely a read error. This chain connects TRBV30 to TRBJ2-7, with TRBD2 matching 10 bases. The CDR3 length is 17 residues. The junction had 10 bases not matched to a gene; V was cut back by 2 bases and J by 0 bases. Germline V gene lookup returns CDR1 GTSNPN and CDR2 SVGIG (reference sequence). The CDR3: CAWSTPHSGRSSYEQYL. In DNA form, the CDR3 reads TGTGCCTGGAGTACACCTCATAGCGGGAGGAGCTCCTACGAGCAGTACCTC.

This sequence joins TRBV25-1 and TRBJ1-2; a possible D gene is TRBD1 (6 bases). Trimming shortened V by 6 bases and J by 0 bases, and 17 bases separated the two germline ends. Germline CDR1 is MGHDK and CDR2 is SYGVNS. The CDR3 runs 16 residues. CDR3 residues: CASRQPGTSANYGYTF. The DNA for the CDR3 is TGTGCCAGCAGACAACCCGGGACAAGCGCTAACTATGGCTACACCTTC.

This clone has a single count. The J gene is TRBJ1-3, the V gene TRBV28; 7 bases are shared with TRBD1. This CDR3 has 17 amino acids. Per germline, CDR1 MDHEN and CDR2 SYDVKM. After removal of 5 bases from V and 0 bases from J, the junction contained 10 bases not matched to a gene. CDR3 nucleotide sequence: TGTGCCAGCAGTCCCGGGGACAGTCTCTACTCTGGAAACACCATATATTTT. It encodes CASSPGDSLYSGNTIYF.

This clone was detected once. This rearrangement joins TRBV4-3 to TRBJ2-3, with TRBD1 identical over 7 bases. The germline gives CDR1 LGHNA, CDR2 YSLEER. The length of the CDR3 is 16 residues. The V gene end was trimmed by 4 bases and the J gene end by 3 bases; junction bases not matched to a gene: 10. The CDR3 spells CASSPSGGIWTDTQYF. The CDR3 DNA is TGCGCCAGCAGCCCGTCAGGGGGAATATGGACAGATACGCAGTATTTT.

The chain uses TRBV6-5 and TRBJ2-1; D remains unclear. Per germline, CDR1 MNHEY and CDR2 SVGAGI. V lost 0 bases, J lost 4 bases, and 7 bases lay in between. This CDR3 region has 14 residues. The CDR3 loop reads CASSYSTEYNEQFF. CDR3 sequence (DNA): TGTGCCAGCAGTTACTCGACTGAATACAATGAGCAGTTCTTC.

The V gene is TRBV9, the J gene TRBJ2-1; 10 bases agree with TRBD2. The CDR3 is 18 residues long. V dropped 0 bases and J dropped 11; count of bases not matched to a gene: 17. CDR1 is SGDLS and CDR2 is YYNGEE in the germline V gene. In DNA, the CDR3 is TGTGCCAGCAGCGTAGCCGCTAGCGGGAGTAAAACCAATGGTCAGCAGTTCTTC. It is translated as CASSVAASGSKTNGQQFF.

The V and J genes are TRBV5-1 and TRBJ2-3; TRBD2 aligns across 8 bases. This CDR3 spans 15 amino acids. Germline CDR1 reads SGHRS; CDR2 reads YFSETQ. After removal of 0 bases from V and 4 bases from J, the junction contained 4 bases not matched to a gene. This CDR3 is CASSLEGLGADTQYF. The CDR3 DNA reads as TGCGCCAGCAGCTTGGAGGGACTAGGTGCAGATACGCAGTATTTT.

The CDR3 sequence is CASSQGGGRGVETQYF. The CDR3 bases are TGTGCCAGCAGCCAAGGAGGCGGCAGAGGCGTAGAGACCCAGTACTTC. The gene calls are TRBV14 and TRBJ2-5; D unclear. Trimming stripped 1 base from V and 4 bases from J, with 16 bases between. CDR3 length equals 16 residues. Germline V gives CDR1 SGHDN, CDR2 FVKESK.

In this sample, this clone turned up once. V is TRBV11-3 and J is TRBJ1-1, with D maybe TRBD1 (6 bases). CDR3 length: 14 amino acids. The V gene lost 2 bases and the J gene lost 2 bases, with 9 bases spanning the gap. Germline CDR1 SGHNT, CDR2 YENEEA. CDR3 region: CASSLNRENTEAFF. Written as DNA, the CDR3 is TGTGCCAGCAGCTTAAACAGGGAAAACACTGAAGCTTTCTTT. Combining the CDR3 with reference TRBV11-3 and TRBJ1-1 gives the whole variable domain EAGVVQSPRYKIIEKKQPVAFWCNPISGHNTLYWYLQNLGQGPELLIRYENEEAVDDSQLPKDRFSAERLKGVDSTLKIQPAELGDSAVYLCASSLNRENTEAFFGQGTRLTVV.

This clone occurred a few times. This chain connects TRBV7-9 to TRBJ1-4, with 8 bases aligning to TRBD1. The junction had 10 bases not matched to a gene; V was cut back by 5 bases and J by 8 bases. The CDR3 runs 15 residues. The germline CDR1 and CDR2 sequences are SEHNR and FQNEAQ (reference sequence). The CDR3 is CASSPDRATREKLFF. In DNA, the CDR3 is TGTGCCAGCAGCCCGGACAGGGCGACCCGAGAAAAACTGTTTTTT.

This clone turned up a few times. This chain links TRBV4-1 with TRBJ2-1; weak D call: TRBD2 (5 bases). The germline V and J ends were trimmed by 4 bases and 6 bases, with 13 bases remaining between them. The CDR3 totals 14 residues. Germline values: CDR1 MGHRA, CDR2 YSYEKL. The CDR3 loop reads CASSPLSGSNEQFF. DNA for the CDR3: TGCGCCAGCAGCCCATTAAGCGGTAGCAATGAGCAGTTCTTC.

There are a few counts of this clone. CDR3 nucleotides: TGTGCCAGCAGTATCGGGAGGAACGAGCAGTACTTC. It encodes CASSIGRNEQYF. This sequence joins TRBV6-5 and TRBJ2-7; 7 bases map to TRBD2. CDR3 length: 12 amino acids. Germline V gene lookup returns CDR1 MNHEY and CDR2 SVGAGI. V was clipped by 5 bases and J by 5 bases; unmatched bases: 3.

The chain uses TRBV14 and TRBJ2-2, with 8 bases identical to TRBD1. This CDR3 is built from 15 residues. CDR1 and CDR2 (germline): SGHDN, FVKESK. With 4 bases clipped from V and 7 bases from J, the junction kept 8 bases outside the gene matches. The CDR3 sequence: CASSPYGQGIGELFF. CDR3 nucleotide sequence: TGTGCCAGCAGCCCCTATGGACAGGGTATCGGGGAGCTGTTTTTT. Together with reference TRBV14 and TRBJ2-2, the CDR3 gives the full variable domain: EAGVTQFPSHSVIEKGQTVTLRCDPISGHDNLYWYRRVMGKEIKFLLHFVKESKQDESGMPNNRFLAERTGGTYSTLKVQPAELEDSGVYFCASSPYGQGIGELFFGEGSRLTVL.

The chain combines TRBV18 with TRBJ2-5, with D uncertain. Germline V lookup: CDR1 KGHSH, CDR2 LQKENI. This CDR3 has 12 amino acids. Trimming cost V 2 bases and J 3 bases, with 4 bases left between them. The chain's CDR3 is CASSPEEETQYF. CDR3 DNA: TGTGCCAGCTCACCAGAGGAAGAGACCCAGTACTTC.